A selection of T cell receptor beta chains follows, all from one sample in a study of cytomegalovirus exposure and HLA in healthy donors. TCRdb's table, derived via immunoSEQ multiplex PCR, lists solely in-frame clones and lacks some. The table has more than 100,000 clones, roughly 8.8% seen once; the top ten hold roughly 7%. Sequenced material: PBMCs. The receptors here all came from a woman between 40 and 50 years old in good health and CMV-seropositive. The CDR3 runs from the conserved cysteine through the conserved F or W.

j_call v_call cdr3_aa
TRBJ1-5 TRBV27 CASRSGNQPQHF
TRBJ1-2 TRBV29-1 CSVDSYGYTF
TRBJ2-5 TRBV7-8 CASSLGRGQRETQYF
TRBJ1-4 TRBV5-1 CASSFSPVATNEKLFF
TRBJ2-1 TRBV10-3 CAISESLAGGYNEQFF
TRBJ2-7 TRBV18 CASSGQGLYEQYF
TRBJ2-5 TRBV6-5 CASSSLRGQETQYF
TRBJ1-1 TRBV6-6 CASSPLWGVDTEAFF
TRBJ1-3 TRBV19 CASSIDEVGNTIYF
TRBJ1-5 TRBV7-2 CASSPIMDQPQHF
TRBJ1-2 TRBV7-2 CASSQGRGDYGYTF
TRBJ2-4 TRBV6-5 CASSYSDRGVNIQYF
TRBJ2-1 TRBV5-6 CASSPIRTSGGSYNEQFF
TRBJ2-7 TRBV10-2 CASSAGTGHYEQYF
TRBJ2-2 TRBV10-2 CASSDFGWGSQNTGELFF
TRBJ1-4 TRBV19 CASSIVPGQGTRKLFF
TRBJ1-3 TRBV18 CASSQQGSGNTIYF
TRBJ1-1 TRBV4-3 CASSQVLSRGAEAFF
TRBJ1-6 TRBV6-1 CASSGYRDRGYNSPLHF
TRBJ1-1 TRBV28 CASSRDRVTEAFF
TRBJ2-2 TRBV11-2 CASSLDRGLPGELFF
TRBJ2-3 TRBV5-1 CASSLALAGFTDTQYF
TRBJ2-5 TRBV5-1 CASSFEETQYF
TRBJ2-1 TRBV2 CASSAGQGKTQFF
TRBJ1-4 TRBV5-1 CASSGTGSNEKLFF
TRBJ2-3 TRBV5-1 CASSRDSSTDTQYF
TRBJ2-7 TRBV4-2 CASSQDTGVTYEQYF
TRBJ1-5 TRBV6-5 CASSPGPRQPQHF
TRBJ1-2 TRBV5-6 CASSLGQNYGYTF
TRBJ1-1 TRBV7-9 CASSRGQGSEAFF
TRBJ2-1 TRBV2 CASSYGGASSYNEQFF
TRBJ1-5 TRBV5-8 CASSFGTGNQPQHF
TRBJ1-1 TRBV7-9 CASSPRTGASEAFF
TRBJ2-2 TRBV7-2 CASSNPGLSPGELFF
TRBJ2-7 TRBV12-5 CASGLEPGTGYSYEQYF
TRBJ2-1 TRBV5-1 CASSLVRDSRGDEQFF
TRBJ2-5 TRBV11-2 CASSLETIGTQYF
TRBJ1-5 TRBV19 CASSMGQSRQPQHF
TRBJ2-5 TRBV19 CASSIWLAGRQETQYF
TRBJ1-2 TRBV25-1 CASSSLTGPAMGYTF
TRBJ1-2 TRBV7-9 CASSFGQDVANYGYTF
TRBJ1-1 TRBV29-1 CSDSGLGTEAFF
TRBJ1-5 TRBV7-9 CASSLSDSNQPQHF
TRBJ2-1 TRBV5-1 CASSLGGGELNNEQFF
TRBJ2-7 TRBV7-6 CASSLGWGGTYEQYF
TRBJ1-1 TRBV29-1 CSVSRELDTEAFF
TRBJ1-2 TRBV14 CASSQDRGGYTF
TRBJ1-1 TRBV6-1 CASSEARRGTEAFF
TRBJ2-5 TRBV7-2 CASSLGLPSQETQYF
TRBJ2-3 TRBV5-1 CASRSGLAGVGTDTQYF